These T cell receptor beta chains were read from a single sample in a study of graft-versus-host responses after intestinal transplantation. Clones were read by immunoSEQ multiplex PCR, and TCRdb kept only the in-frame ones, dropping some. Among 96,000 or so clones listed, approximately 90% were seen once. The antigens for these receptors are not known. The specimen was unstimulated CD4+ T cells sorted from spleen or lymph node cells, collected before intestinal transplant. These receptors originate from a human donor who received an intestinal transplant. Each CDR3 is given with its conserved first and last residue. Fields, in order: CDR3 DNA, CDR3 protein, J gene, V gene, D gene, clone size. D genes are given only for firm matches. The size field is filled for only some rows; it gives once, few, many or a size class.

DNA: TGCAGCGTTAAAACACGGGACAGGGTCACTGAAGCTTTCTTT
CDR3: CSVKTRDRVTEAFF
J: TRBJ1-1
V: TRBV29-1
D: TRBD1
size: .

DNA: TGTGCCAGCAGCCCCGTTAGCGGGGGGGGAGAAAACATTCAGTACTTC
CDR3: CASSPVSGGGENIQYF
J: TRBJ2-4
V: TRBV11-2
D: TRBD2
size: .

DNA: TGTGCCAGCAGCGCTAGGTTGGCAACTAATGAAAAACTGTTTTTT
CDR3: CASSARLATNEKLFF
J: TRBJ1-4
V: TRBV9
D: .
size: .

DNA: TGCAGCGTTGGCTGGCGGCTAGCGGACAATGAGCAGTTCTTC
CDR3: CSVGWRLADNEQFF
J: TRBJ2-1
V: TRBV29-1
D: TRBD2
size: .

DNA: TGTGCCAGCAGTGAGGACAGGGGGGCTTCCTACGAGCAGTACTTC
CDR3: CASSEDRGASYEQYF
J: TRBJ2-7
V: TRBV6-1
D: TRBD1
size: few

DNA: TGTGCCAGCAGCGGGGACAGGGTAGGCATTCAGTACTTC
CDR3: CASSGDRVGIQYF
J: TRBJ2-4
V: TRBV9
D: TRBD1
size: .

DNA: TGTGCCAGCAGCTTAGGGGGGACAGGGTCCAACAATGAGCAGTTCTTC
CDR3: CASSLGGTGSNNEQFF
J: TRBJ2-1
V: TRBV7-7
D: TRBD1
size: .

DNA: TGTGCCAGCAACCGGGACAGGAATGATTCGGCTAATGAAAAACTGTTTTTT
CDR3: CASNRDRNDSANEKLFF
J: TRBJ1-4
V: TRBV21-1
D: .
size: .

DNA: TGCGCCAGCAGCTTGGCCCCCAGCGGGAGGGCCTGGAGCACAGATACGCAGTATTTT
CDR3: CASSLAPSGRAWSTDTQYF
J: TRBJ2-3
V: TRBV5-1
D: TRBD2
size: .

DNA: TGTGCCAGCAGCCGCGGGGGTCCTCTACTAGCGTTTTCATCCAATGAGCAGTTCTTC
CDR3: CASSRGGPLLAFSSNEQFF
J: TRBJ2-1
V: TRBV5-6
D: TRBD2
size: .

DNA: TGCAGCGCCCGACTAGCGGACAACAATGAGCAGTTCTTC
CDR3: CSARLADNNEQFF
J: TRBJ2-1
V: TRBV29-1
D: TRBD2
size: .

DNA: TGTGCCAGCAGCCGACAAGCAAATCAGCCCCAGCATTTT
CDR3: CASSRQANQPQHF
J: TRBJ1-5
V: TRBV11-3
D: .
size: .

DNA: TGTGCCTGGAGTGTACCTGGGACACCCCTCTATAATTCACCCCTCCACTTT
CDR3: CAWSVPGTPLYNSPLHF
J: TRBJ1-6
V: TRBV30
D: .
size: .

DNA: TGTGCCTGTCATACGGGGGGATCAAGCTCCTATAATTCACCCCTCCACTTT
CDR3: CACHTGGSSSYNSPLHF
J: TRBJ1-6
V: TRBV30
D: .
size: once

DNA: TGTGCCAGCAGCCAAGCCGAGGGAATAAGGGCTTTCTTT
CDR3: CASSQAEGIRAFF
J: TRBJ1-1
V: TRBV4-2
D: .
size: .

DNA: TGTGCCAGCAGCTTGACCGGGACAGCCGGGACCCAGCATTTT
CDR3: CASSLTGTAGTQHF
J: TRBJ1-5
V: TRBV5-5
D: TRBD1
size: .

DNA: TGTGCCAGCAGCTTAGGGTTAGCGGGAGAGACCCAGTACTTC
CDR3: CASSLGLAGETQYF
J: TRBJ2-5
V: TRBV7-9
D: TRBD2
size: .

DNA: TGTGCCAGCAGTGAAGAAGTTGGGACAGGGGGCGCAGATACGCAGTATTTT
CDR3: CASSEEVGTGGADTQYF
J: TRBJ2-3
V: TRBV2
D: TRBD1
size: .

DNA: TGTGCCAGCAGCTCTCAGGGAGCGGGGGGGTTCATTCAGTACTTC
CDR3: CASSSQGAGGFIQYF
J: TRBJ2-4
V: TRBV6-6
D: TRBD2
size: once

DNA: TGTGCCAGCAGCGAAACTAGTGCAGATACGCAGTATTTT
CDR3: CASSETSADTQYF
J: TRBJ2-3
V: TRBV9
D: .
size: .

DNA: TGTGCCACTTCGGGCAGGGGCCCCTACGAGCAGTACTTC
CDR3: CATSGRGPYEQYF
J: TRBJ2-7
V: TRBV6-1
D: .
size: .

DNA: TGTGCCAGCAGTTTAACTCACGAGCGGGGTCGCTCCTACAATGAGCAGTTCTTC
CDR3: CASSLTHERGRSYNEQFF
J: TRBJ2-1
V: TRBV27
D: TRBD2
size: .

DNA: TGTGCCAGTAGTATAGTCTCTCGCATGATCGCGGGCGCTTATACGCAGTATTTT
CDR3: CASSIVSRMIAGAYTQYF
J: TRBJ2-3
V: TRBV19
D: .
size: .

DNA: TGTGCCAGCACCTTCGGGACAGGGAAGGGGAGCTACGAGCAGTACTTC
CDR3: CASTFGTGKGSYEQYF
J: TRBJ2-7
V: TRBV7-9
D: TRBD1
size: .

DNA: TGCGCCAGCAGCTCAGACAGGGGCTACGAGCAGTACTTC
CDR3: CASSSDRGYEQYF
J: TRBJ2-7
V: TRBV5-1
D: TRBD1
size: .

DNA: TGCGCCAGCAGCTTGACTGGGACAGCGGAAGCCTACGAGCAGTACTTC
CDR3: CASSLTGTAEAYEQYF
J: TRBJ2-7
V: TRBV5-1
D: TRBD1
size: .

DNA: TGTGCCAGCAGAACCGCTAGCGGGAGACCCTACAATGAGCAGTTCTTC
CDR3: CASRTASGRPYNEQFF
J: TRBJ2-1
V: TRBV27
D: TRBD2
size: .

DNA: TGTGCCAGCAGTTACGCGACAGGGGCCGAGACCCAGTACTTC
CDR3: CASSYATGAETQYF
J: TRBJ2-5
V: TRBV6-6
D: TRBD1
size: .

DNA: TGTGCCACCAGCAGACCCGGAGGGCCCCTAGAGACCCAGTACTTC
CDR3: CATSRPGGPLETQYF
J: TRBJ2-5
V: TRBV15
D: .
size: .

DNA: TGTGCCAGCAGCCAAGCGGCAGGGTGGACCGGGGAGCTGTTTTTT
CDR3: CASSQAAGWTGELFF
J: TRBJ2-2
V: TRBV14
D: .
size: .

DNA: TGTGCCAGCAGCCTACGGGACTACACTGAAGCTTTCTTT
CDR3: CASSLRDYTEAFF
J: TRBJ1-1
V: TRBV5-5
D: .
size: .